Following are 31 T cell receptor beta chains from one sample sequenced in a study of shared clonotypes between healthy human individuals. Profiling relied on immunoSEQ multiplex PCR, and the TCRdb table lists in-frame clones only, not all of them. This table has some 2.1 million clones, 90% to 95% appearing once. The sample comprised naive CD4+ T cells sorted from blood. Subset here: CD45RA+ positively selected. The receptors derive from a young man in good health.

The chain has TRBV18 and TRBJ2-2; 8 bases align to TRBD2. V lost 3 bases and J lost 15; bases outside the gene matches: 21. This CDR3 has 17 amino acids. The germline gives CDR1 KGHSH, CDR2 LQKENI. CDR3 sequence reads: CASSPSGGAMASELMFF. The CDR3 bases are TGTGCCAGCTCACCGTCGGGGGGGGCCATGGCCTCTGAGTTGATGTTTTTT.

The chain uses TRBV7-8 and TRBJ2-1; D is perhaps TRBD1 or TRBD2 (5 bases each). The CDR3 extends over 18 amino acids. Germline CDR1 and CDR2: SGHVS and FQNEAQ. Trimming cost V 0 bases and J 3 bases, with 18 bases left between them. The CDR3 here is CASSLADRWRPLYNEQFF. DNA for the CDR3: TGTGCCAGCAGCTTAGCCGACAGATGGAGGCCTCTCTACAATGAGCAGTTCTTC. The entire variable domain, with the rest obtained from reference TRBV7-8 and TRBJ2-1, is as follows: GAGVSQSPRYKVAKRGQDVALRCDPISGHVSLFWYQQALGQGPEFLTYFQNEAQLDKSGLPSDRFFAERPEGSVSTLKIQRTQQEDSAVYLCASSLADRWRPLYNEQFFGPGTRLTVL.

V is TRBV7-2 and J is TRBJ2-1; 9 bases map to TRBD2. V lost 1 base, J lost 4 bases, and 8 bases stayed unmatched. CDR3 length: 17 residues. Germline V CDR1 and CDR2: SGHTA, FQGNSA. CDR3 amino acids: CASSLGVSGSGYNEQFF. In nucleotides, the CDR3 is TGTGCCAGCAGCTTAGGGGTTAGCGGGAGTGGATACAATGAGCAGTTCTTC.

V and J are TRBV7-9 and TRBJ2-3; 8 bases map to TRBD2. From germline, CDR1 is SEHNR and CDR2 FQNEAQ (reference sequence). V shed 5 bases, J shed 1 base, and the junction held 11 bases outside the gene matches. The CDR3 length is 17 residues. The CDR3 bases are TGTGCCAGCAGCCTCGGACAGTACGGGGGGGGCACAGATACGCAGTATTTT. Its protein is CASSLGQYGGGTDTQYF.

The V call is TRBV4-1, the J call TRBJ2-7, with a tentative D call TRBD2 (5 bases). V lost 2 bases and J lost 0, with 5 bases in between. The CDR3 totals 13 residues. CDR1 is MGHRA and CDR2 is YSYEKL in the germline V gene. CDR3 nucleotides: TGCGCCAGCAGCCAAACTAGCTCCTACGAGCAGTACTTC. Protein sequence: CASSQTSSYEQYF.

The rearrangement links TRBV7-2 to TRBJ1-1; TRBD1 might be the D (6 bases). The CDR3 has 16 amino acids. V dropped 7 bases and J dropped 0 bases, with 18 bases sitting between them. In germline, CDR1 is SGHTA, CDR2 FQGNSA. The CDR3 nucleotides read TGTGCCAGCACCTCAAATAGGGGGGGCGTGAACACTGAAGCTTTCTTT. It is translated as CASTSNRGGVNTEAFF.

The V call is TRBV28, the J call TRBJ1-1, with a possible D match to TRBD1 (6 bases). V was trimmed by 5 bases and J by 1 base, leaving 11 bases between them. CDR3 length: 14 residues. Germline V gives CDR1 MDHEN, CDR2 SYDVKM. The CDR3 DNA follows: TGTGCCAGCAGTCCGATGACAGGGAACACTGAAGCTTTCTTT. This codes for CASSPMTGNTEAFF.

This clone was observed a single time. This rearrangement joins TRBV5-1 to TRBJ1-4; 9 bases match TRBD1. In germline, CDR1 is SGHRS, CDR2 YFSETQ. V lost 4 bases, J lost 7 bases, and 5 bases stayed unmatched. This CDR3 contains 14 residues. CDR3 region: CASSALTGGEKLFF. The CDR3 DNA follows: TGCGCCAGCAGCGCGTTGACAGGGGGTGAAAAACTGTTTTTT.

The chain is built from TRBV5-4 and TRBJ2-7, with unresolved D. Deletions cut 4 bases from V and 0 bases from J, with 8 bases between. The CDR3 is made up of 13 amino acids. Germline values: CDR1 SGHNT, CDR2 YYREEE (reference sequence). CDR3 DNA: TGTGCCAGCAGCATAGACGGCTCCTACGAGCAGTACTTC. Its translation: CASSIDGSYEQYF.

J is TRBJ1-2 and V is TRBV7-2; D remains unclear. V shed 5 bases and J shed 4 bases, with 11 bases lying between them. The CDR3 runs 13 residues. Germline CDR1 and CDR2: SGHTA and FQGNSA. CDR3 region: CASSDWTSYGYTF. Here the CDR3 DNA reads TGTGCCAGCAGCGACTGGACCTCCTATGGCTACACCTTC.

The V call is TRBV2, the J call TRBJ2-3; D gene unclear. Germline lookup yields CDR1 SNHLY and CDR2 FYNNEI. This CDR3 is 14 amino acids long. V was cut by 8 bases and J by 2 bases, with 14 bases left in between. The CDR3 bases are TGTGCCAGCTCCCATCCCGGGCCCACAGATACGCAGTATTTT. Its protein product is CASSHPGPTDTQYF.

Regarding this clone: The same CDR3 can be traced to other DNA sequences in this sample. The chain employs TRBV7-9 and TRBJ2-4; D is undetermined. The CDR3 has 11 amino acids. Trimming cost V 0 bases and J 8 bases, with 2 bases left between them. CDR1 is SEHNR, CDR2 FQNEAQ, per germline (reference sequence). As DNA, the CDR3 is TGTGCCAGCAGCTTAGCTGACATTCAGTACTTC. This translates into CASSLADIQYF.

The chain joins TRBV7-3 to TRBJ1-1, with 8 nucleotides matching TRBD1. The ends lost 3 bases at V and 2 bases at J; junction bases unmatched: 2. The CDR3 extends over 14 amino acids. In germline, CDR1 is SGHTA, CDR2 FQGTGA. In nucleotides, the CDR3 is TGTGCCAGCAGCTTGGACAGGGTCAACACTGAAGCTTTCTTT. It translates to CASSLDRVNTEAFF.

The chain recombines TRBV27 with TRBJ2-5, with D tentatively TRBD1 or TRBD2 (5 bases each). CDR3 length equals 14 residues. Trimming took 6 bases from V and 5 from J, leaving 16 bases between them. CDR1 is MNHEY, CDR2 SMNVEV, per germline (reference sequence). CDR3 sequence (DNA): TGTGCCAGCAGAGCTGTTCGGGGCGGGGAGACCCAGTACTTC. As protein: CASRAVRGGETQYF.

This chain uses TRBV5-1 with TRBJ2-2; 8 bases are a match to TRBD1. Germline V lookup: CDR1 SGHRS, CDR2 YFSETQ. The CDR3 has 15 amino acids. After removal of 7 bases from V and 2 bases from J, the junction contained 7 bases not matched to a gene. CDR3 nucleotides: TGCGCCAGCGACCCAGGGGGCAAAAACACCGGGGAGCTGTTTTTT. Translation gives CASDPGGKNTGELFF. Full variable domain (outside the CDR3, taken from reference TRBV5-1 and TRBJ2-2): KAGVTQTPRYLIKTRGQQVTLSCSPISGHRSVSWYQQTPGQGLQFLFEYFSETQRNKGNFPGRFSGRQFSNSRSEMNVSTLELGDSALYLCASDPGGKNTGELFFGEGSRLTVL.

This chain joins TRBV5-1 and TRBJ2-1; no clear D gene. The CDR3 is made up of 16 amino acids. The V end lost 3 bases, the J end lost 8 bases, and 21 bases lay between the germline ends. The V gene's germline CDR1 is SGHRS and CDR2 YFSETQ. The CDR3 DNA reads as TGCGCCAGCAGCTGGACGGCCCCTGTCGGGCCAGATGAGCAGTTCTTC. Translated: CASSWTAPVGPDEQFF. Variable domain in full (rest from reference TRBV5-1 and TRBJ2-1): KAGVTQTPRYLIKTRGQQVTLSCSPISGHRSVSWYQQTPGQGLQFLFEYFSETQRNKGNFPGRFSGRQFSNSRSEMNVSTLELGDSALYLCASSWTAPVGPDEQFFGPGTRLTVL.

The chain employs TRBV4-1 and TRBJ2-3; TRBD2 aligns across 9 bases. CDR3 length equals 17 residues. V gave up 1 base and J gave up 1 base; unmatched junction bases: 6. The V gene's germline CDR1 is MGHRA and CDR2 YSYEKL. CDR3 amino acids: CASSQVIAGVGTDTQYF. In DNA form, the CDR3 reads TGCGCCAGCAGCCAAGTTATAGCGGGAGTGGGCACAGATACGCAGTATTTT.

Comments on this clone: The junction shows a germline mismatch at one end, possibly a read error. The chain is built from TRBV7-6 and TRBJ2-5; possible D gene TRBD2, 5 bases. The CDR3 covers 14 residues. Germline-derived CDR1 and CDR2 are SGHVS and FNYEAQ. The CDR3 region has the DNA TGTGCCAGCTGCTTAGGAGGATCTAAAGAGACCCAGTACTTC. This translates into CASCLGGSKETQYF. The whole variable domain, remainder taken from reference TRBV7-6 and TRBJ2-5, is GAGVSQSPRYKVTKRGQDVALRCDPISGHVSLYWYRQALGQGPEFLTYFNYEAQQDKSGLPNDRFSAERPEGSISTLTIQRTEQRDSAMYRCASCLGGSKETQYFGPGTRLLVL.

CDR3 loop: CASTPLAGGSTDTQYF. In DNA form, the CDR3 reads TGTGCCAGCACCCCCCTAGCGGGGGGTAGCACAGATACGCAGTATTTT. The genes are TRBV5-4 and TRBJ2-3; TRBD2 aligns across 11 bases. J gave up 0 bases and V 6 bases, and 6 bases lay outside the gene matches. Germline CDR1 SGHNT, CDR2 YYREEE (reference sequence). The CDR3 contains 16 residues.

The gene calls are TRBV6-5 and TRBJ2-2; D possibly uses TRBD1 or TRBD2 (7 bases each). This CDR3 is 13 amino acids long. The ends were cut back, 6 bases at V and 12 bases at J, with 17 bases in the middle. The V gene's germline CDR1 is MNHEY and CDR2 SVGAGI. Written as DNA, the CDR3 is TGTGCCAGCAGGCCCCCCCAGGGGGGGAAGCTGTTTTTT. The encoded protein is CASRPPQGGKLFF.

The CDR3 coding sequence is TGTGCCAGCAGCCCCCTCACGGATAATTCACCCCTCCACTTT. Protein product: CASSPLTDNSPLHF. The V and J genes are TRBV7-2 and TRBJ1-6, with D unclear. This CDR3 has 14 residues. V was shortened by 5 bases and J by 5 bases, with 10 bases between the two germline ends. Per the germline V gene, CDR1 is SGHTA and CDR2 is FQGNSA.

DNA of the CDR3: TGTGCCAGCAGTGCCCTTTCGGAATGGGGGAGTATCTACGAGCAGTACTTC. It translates to CASSALSEWGSIYEQYF. V usage is TRBV27 and J usage is TRBJ2-7; D may correspond to TRBD1 or TRBD2 (5 bases each). This CDR3 has 17 amino acids. Trimming took 5 bases from V and 3 from J, leaving 23 bases between them. Germline lookup yields CDR1 MNHEY and CDR2 SMNVEV (reference sequence).

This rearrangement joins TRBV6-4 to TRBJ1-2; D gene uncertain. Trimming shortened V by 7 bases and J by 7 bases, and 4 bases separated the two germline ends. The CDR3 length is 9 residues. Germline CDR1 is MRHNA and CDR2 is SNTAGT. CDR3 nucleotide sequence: TGTGCCAGCATAAGTGGCTACACCTTC. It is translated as CASISGYTF.

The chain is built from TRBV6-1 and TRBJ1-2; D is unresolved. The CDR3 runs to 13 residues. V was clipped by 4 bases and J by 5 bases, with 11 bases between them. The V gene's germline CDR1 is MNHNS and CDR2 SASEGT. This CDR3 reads CASSVMGGYGYTF. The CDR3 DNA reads TGTGCCAGCAGTGTAATGGGTGGATATGGCTACACCTTC.

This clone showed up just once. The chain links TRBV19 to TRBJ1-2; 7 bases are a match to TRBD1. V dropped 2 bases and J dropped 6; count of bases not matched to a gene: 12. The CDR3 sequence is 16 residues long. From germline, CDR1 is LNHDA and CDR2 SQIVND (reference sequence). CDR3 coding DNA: TGTGCCAGTAGTATACTCCGGGACAGCCCCTATCATGGCTACACCTTC. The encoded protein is CASSILRDSPYHGYTF.

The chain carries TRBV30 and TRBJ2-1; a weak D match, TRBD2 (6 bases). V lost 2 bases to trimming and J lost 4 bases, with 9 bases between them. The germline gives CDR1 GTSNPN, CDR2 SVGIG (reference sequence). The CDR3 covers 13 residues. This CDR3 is CAWSPTRYNEQFF. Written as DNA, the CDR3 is TGTGCCTGGAGTCCGACTAGATACAATGAGCAGTTCTTC.

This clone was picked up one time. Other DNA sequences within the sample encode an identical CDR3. The chain's CDR3 is CASSLTSGSSYEQYF. Here the CDR3 DNA reads TGCGCCAGCAGCTTGACTAGTGGAAGCTCCTACGAGCAGTACTTC. The chain has TRBV5-1 and TRBJ2-7, with D perhaps matching TRBD2 (5 bases). Germline CDR1 SGHRS, CDR2 YFSETQ. The V and J ends lost 1 base and 0 bases respectively, with 11 bases between them. This CDR3 is built from 15 residues.

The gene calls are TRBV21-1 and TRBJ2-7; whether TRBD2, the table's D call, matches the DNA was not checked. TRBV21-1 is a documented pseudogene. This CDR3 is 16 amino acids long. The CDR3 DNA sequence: TGTGCCAGCAGCATACCGGGACTTCCCGGGACCTACGAGCAGTACTTC. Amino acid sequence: CASSIPGLPGTYEQYF.

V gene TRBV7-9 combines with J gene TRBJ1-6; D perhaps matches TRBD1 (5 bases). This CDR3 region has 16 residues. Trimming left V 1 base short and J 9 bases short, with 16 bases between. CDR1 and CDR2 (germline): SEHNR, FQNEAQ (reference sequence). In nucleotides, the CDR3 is TGTGCCAGCAGCTTAGGTCGGGGCAGATATGGTTCACCCCTCCACTTT. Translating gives CASSLGRGRYGSPLHF. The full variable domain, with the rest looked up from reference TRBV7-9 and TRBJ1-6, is DTGVSQNPRHKITKRGQNVTFRCDPISEHNRLYWYRQTLGQGPEFLTYFQNEAQLEKSRLLSDRFSAERPKGSFSTLEIQRTEQGDSAMYLCASSLGRGRYGSPLHFGNGTRLTVT.

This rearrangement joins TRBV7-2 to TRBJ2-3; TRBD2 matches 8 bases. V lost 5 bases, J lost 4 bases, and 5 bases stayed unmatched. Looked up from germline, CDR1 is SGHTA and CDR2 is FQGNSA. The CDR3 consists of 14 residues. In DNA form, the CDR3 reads TGTGCCAGCAGCCCCAAGGGACTAGCAGATACGCAGTATTTT. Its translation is CASSPKGLADTQYF.

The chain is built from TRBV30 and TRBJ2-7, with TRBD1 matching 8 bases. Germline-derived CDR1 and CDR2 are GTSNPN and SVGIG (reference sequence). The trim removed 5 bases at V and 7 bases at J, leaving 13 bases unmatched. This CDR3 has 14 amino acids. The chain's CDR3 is CAWSDDRGYREQYF. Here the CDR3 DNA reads TGTGCCTGGTCCGATGACAGGGGATATAGGGAGCAGTACTTC.